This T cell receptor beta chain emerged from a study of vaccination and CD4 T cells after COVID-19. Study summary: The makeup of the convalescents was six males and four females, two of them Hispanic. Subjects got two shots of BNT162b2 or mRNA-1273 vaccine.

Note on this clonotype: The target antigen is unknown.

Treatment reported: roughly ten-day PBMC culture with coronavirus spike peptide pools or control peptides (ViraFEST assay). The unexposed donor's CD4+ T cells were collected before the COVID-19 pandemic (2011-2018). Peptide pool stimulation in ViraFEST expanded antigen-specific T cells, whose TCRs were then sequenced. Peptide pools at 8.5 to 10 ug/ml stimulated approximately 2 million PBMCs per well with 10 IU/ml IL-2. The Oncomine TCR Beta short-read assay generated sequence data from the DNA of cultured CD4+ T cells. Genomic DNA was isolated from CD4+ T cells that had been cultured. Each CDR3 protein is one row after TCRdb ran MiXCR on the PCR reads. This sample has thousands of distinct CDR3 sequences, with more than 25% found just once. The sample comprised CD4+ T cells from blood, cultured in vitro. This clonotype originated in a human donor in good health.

The CDR3, as DNA: TGTGCCAGCAGCGGTCCCCGCTTTGTGGATGGCTACACCTTC. It specifies CASSGPRFVDGYTF. The chain couples TRBV7-6 to TRBJ1-2, with unresolved D. This CDR3 contains 14 residues. Germline V gene data show CDR1 as SGHVS and CDR2 as FNYEAQ. The ends were cut back, 5 bases at V and 6 bases at J, with 16 bases in the middle. The variable domain in full, completed from reference TRBV7-6 and TRBJ1-2, reads GAGVSQSPRYKVTKRGQDVALRCDPISGHVSLYWYRQALGQGPEFLTYFNYEAQQDKSGLPNDRFSAERPEGSISTLTIQRTEQRDSAMYRCASSGPRFVDGYTFGSGTRLTVV.